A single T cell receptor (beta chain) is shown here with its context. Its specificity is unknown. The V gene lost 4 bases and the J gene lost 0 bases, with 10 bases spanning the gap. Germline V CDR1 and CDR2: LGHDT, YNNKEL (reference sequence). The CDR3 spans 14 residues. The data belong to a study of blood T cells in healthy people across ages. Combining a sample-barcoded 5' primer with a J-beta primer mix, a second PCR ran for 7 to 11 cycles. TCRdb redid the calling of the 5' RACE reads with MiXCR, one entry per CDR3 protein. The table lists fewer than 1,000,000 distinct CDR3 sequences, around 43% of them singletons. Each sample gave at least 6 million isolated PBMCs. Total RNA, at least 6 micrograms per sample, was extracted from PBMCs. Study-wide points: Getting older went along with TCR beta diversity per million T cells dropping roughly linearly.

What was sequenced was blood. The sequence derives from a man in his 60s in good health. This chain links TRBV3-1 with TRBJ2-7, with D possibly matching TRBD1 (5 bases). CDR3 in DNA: TGTGCCAGCAGCCTACAGGAAAGCTCCTACGAGCAGTACTTC. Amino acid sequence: CASSLQESSYEQYF.